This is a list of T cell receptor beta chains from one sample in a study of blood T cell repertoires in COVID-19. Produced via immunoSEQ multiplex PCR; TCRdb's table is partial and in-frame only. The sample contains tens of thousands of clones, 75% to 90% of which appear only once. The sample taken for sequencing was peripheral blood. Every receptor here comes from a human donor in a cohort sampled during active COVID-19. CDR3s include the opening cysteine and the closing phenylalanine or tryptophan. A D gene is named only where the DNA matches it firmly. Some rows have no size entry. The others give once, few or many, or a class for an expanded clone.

CDR3nt: TGTGCCTGGAGTCAGGGTAGGGCTGAAAAACTGTTTTTT
CDR3aa: CAWSQGRAEKLFF
len: 13
abundance: -
d_gene: -
v_gene: TRBV30
j_gene: TRBJ1-4

CDR3nt: TGTGCCAGCAGCTGGGACTACCAAGAGACCCAGTACTTC
CDR3aa: CASSWDYQETQYF
len: 13
abundance: once
d_gene: -
v_gene: TRBV5-4
j_gene: TRBJ2-5

CDR3nt: TGCGCCAGCAGCCAAGTTTTCAGTAGCCTCTCTGGAAACACCATATATTTT
CDR3aa: CASSQVFSSLSGNTIYF
len: 17
abundance: few
d_gene: -
v_gene: TRBV4-3
j_gene: TRBJ1-3

CDR3nt: TGCGCCAGCAGCCTCAGGGGGCAGACCTCAGGCTACACCTTC
CDR3aa: CASSLRGQTSGYTF
len: 14
abundance: once
d_gene: TRBD1
v_gene: TRBV4-3
j_gene: TRBJ1-2

CDR3nt: TGCGCCAGCAGCTTGGGACCCGGGACTAGCGGTGATTTCACCGGGGAGCTGTTTTTT
CDR3aa: CASSLGPGTSGDFTGELFF
len: 19
abundance: once
d_gene: TRBD2
v_gene: TRBV5-1
j_gene: TRBJ2-2

CDR3nt: TGTGCCAGCAGCCTGATGACAGGGAATGGGGCCAACGTCCTGACTTTC
CDR3aa: CASSLMTGNGANVLTF
len: 16
abundance: -
d_gene: TRBD1
v_gene: TRBV7-9
j_gene: TRBJ2-6

CDR3nt: TGCGCCAGCAGCTTGGACAGGGGGCTTTACGAGCAGTACTTC
CDR3aa: CASSLDRGLYEQYF
len: 14
abundance: -
d_gene: TRBD1
v_gene: TRBV5-1
j_gene: TRBJ2-7

CDR3nt: TGTGCCACCACAGATGGAGGATCACCCCTCCACTTT
CDR3aa: CATTDGGSPLHF
len: 12
abundance: -
d_gene: -
v_gene: TRBV6-5
j_gene: TRBJ1-6

CDR3nt: TGTGCCATCAGTGAGATTGGACAGTCCTACGAGCAGTACTTC
CDR3aa: CAISEIGQSYEQYF
len: 14
abundance: -
d_gene: -
v_gene: TRBV10-3
j_gene: TRBJ2-7

CDR3nt: TGTGCCAGCAGCCAAGAGACGCCGGGTGGCTACACCTTC
CDR3aa: CASSQETPGGYTF
len: 13
abundance: -
d_gene: -
v_gene: TRBV3-1/TRBV3-2
j_gene: TRBJ1-2

CDR3nt: TGTGCCAGCAGCCAAGACGCCAATGCGGTGGGCTACACCTTC
CDR3aa: CASSQDANAVGYTF
len: 14
abundance: -
d_gene: -
v_gene: TRBV3-1/TRBV3-2
j_gene: TRBJ1-2

CDR3nt: TGTGCCAGCAGCTACTGGGAACTAGCGCAGAGTGGGGATACGCAGTATTTT
CDR3aa: CASSYWELAQSGDTQYF
len: 17
abundance: -
d_gene: TRBD2
v_gene: TRBV28
j_gene: TRBJ2-3

CDR3nt: TGTGCCAGCTCACCAAGCGGGGGCGCCCGCTCCTACGAGCAGTACTTC
CDR3aa: CASSPSGGARSYEQYF
len: 16
abundance: -
d_gene: TRBD2
v_gene: TRBV18
j_gene: TRBJ2-7

CDR3nt: TGTGCCAGCAGCTTACAGGGGGGGAACACTGAAGCTTTCTTT
CDR3aa: CASSLQGGNTEAFF
len: 14
abundance: -
d_gene: TRBD1
v_gene: TRBV7-9
j_gene: TRBJ1-1

CDR3nt: TGTGCCAGCAGCCGCCGGGGACAGAACACTGAAGCTTTCTTT
CDR3aa: CASSRRGQNTEAFF
len: 14
abundance: few
d_gene: -
v_gene: TRBV7-2
j_gene: TRBJ1-1

CDR3nt: TGCGCCAGCAGCTTCCTCCTCGGGAAGCAAGAGACCCAGTACTTC
CDR3aa: CASSFLLGKQETQYF
len: 15
abundance: -
d_gene: -
v_gene: TRBV5-1
j_gene: TRBJ2-5

CDR3nt: TGTGCCAGCAGTTCTCGACAGGGTCACGGCAATCAGCCCCAGCATTTT
CDR3aa: CASSSRQGHGNQPQHF
len: 16
abundance: -
d_gene: TRBD1
v_gene: TRBV28
j_gene: TRBJ1-5

CDR3nt: TGTGCCAGCAGCTCGTGGACTGCTGGGGCCAACGTCCTGACTTTC
CDR3aa: CASSSWTAGANVLTF
len: 15
abundance: -
d_gene: -
v_gene: TRBV27
j_gene: TRBJ2-6

CDR3nt: TGTGCCAGTAGTACACAGGGGAACTACGAGCAGTACTTC
CDR3aa: CASSTQGNYEQYF
len: 13
abundance: -
d_gene: TRBD1
v_gene: TRBV19
j_gene: TRBJ2-7

CDR3nt: TGTGCCAGTAGTACGACAGTCAGCTATAATTCACCCCTCCACTTT
CDR3aa: CASSTTVSYNSPLHF
len: 15
abundance: -
d_gene: -
v_gene: TRBV19
j_gene: TRBJ1-6

CDR3nt: TGTGCCATCACAGGGGGTGGTGGGGCCAACGTCCTGACTTTC
CDR3aa: CAITGGGGANVLTF
len: 14
abundance: -
d_gene: TRBD1
v_gene: TRBV10-3
j_gene: TRBJ2-6

CDR3nt: TGCGCCAGCAGCCGCGACAGGGCCAATGAGCAGTTCTTC
CDR3aa: CASSRDRANEQFF
len: 13
abundance: -
d_gene: TRBD1
v_gene: TRBV5-1
j_gene: TRBJ2-1

CDR3nt: TGCGCCAGCAGCACGGGAGCGGGAGGGCCGTATGAGCAGTACTTC
CDR3aa: CASSTGAGGPYEQYF
len: 15
abundance: -
d_gene: TRBD2
v_gene: TRBV5-1
j_gene: TRBJ2-7

CDR3nt: TGTGCCAGTAGTGGACAGGGAAGAAACATTCAGTACTTC
CDR3aa: CASSGQGRNIQYF
len: 13
abundance: -
d_gene: TRBD1
v_gene: TRBV19
j_gene: TRBJ2-4

CDR3nt: TGTGCCAGCAGCTTAGATCGGCAGGGGGCTACGCAGTATTTT
CDR3aa: CASSLDRQGATQYF
len: 14
abundance: -
d_gene: TRBD1
v_gene: TRBV11-2
j_gene: TRBJ2-3

CDR3nt: TGTGCCAGCAGCCTTAGCGGGAGTGAGACAGATACGCAGTATTTT
CDR3aa: CASSLSGSETDTQYF
len: 15
abundance: -
d_gene: TRBD2
v_gene: TRBV7-3
j_gene: TRBJ2-3

CDR3nt: TGTGCCAGCAGTTTTCTGGGCGCTGAAGCTTTCTTT
CDR3aa: CASSFLGAEAFF
len: 12
abundance: -
d_gene: -
v_gene: TRBV28
j_gene: TRBJ1-1

CDR3nt: TGCGCCAGCTCCGGGACAGGGCCGGAGTCACCCCTCCACTTT
CDR3aa: CASSGTGPESPLHF
len: 14
abundance: -
d_gene: TRBD1
v_gene: TRBV10-1
j_gene: TRBJ1-6

CDR3nt: TGTGCCAGCTCACCCACACGGGGGAACACTGAAGCTTTCTTT
CDR3aa: CASSPTRGNTEAFF
len: 14
abundance: -
d_gene: -
v_gene: TRBV18
j_gene: TRBJ1-1

CDR3nt: TGTGCCAGCTCACCGTTGACTAGCGGGAGGGAGCTGTTTTTT
CDR3aa: CASSPLTSGRELFF
len: 14
abundance: -
d_gene: TRBD2
v_gene: TRBV18
j_gene: TRBJ2-2

CDR3nt: TGTGCCAGCAGCAACACAGGGGGCGGACAGTTCTTC
CDR3aa: CASSNTGGGQFF
len: 12
abundance: -
d_gene: TRBD1
v_gene: TRBV11-3
j_gene: TRBJ2-1

CDR3nt: TGTGCCAGCAGCCAGGGGACAGGGTTTCCCAAAAACATTCAGTACTTC
CDR3aa: CASSQGTGFPKNIQYF
len: 16
abundance: -
d_gene: TRBD1
v_gene: TRBV14
j_gene: TRBJ2-4

CDR3nt: TGTGCCAGCAGCTTGGATCAACGGTTCACTGAAGCTTTCTTT
CDR3aa: CASSLDQRFTEAFF
len: 14
abundance: -
d_gene: -
v_gene: TRBV5-6
j_gene: TRBJ1-1

CDR3nt: TGTGCCAGCAGCCAAGATTGGACTAGTTCCCACTACGAGCAGTACTTC
CDR3aa: CASSQDWTSSHYEQYF
len: 16
abundance: -
d_gene: TRBD2
v_gene: TRBV4-2
j_gene: TRBJ2-7

CDR3nt: TGTGCCAGCAGTTTCTCGCCTAGCTCCTATAATTCACCCCTCCACTTT
CDR3aa: CASSFSPSSYNSPLHF
len: 16
abundance: -
d_gene: -
v_gene: TRBV28
j_gene: TRBJ1-6

CDR3nt: TGTGCCAGCAGTGAAGAAGGAGGGGCCGGGGAGCTGTTTTTT
CDR3aa: CASSEEGGAGELFF
len: 14
abundance: -
d_gene: -
v_gene: TRBV2
j_gene: TRBJ2-2

CDR3nt: TGTGCCAGTAGCAACACAGATACGCAGTATTTT
CDR3aa: CASSNTDTQYF
len: 11
abundance: -
d_gene: -
v_gene: TRBV19
j_gene: TRBJ2-3

CDR3nt: TGTGCCAGCAGCTTAACGTTGGGAGGGACAGATACGCAGTATTTT
CDR3aa: CASSLTLGGTDTQYF
len: 15
abundance: -
d_gene: TRBD2
v_gene: TRBV7-3
j_gene: TRBJ2-3

CDR3nt: TGTGCCAGTAGTATACGACTAGCCGACACAGATACGCAGTATTTT
CDR3aa: CASSIRLADTDTQYF
len: 15
abundance: -
d_gene: TRBD2
v_gene: TRBV19
j_gene: TRBJ2-3

CDR3nt: TGTGCCAGTAGTGCGGGACAGGCAGGACAGCCCCAGCATTTT
CDR3aa: CASSAGQAGQPQHF
len: 14
abundance: -
d_gene: TRBD1
v_gene: TRBV19
j_gene: TRBJ1-5

CDR3nt: TGTGCCAGTAGTGACAGAAACAATCAGCCCCAGCATTTT
CDR3aa: CASSDRNNQPQHF
len: 13
abundance: -
d_gene: -
v_gene: TRBV19
j_gene: TRBJ1-5

CDR3nt: TGTGCCAGCAGCGCAATGGGGCAGGGAAATTCACCCCTCCACTTT
CDR3aa: CASSAMGQGNSPLHF
len: 15
abundance: -
d_gene: -
v_gene: TRBV9
j_gene: TRBJ1-6

CDR3nt: TGCGCCAGCAGCCCCGAGGGACAGCTTAGCAATCAGCCCCAGCATTTT
CDR3aa: CASSPEGQLSNQPQHF
len: 16
abundance: -
d_gene: TRBD1
v_gene: TRBV5-1
j_gene: TRBJ1-5

CDR3nt: TGTGCCAGCAGCCAGGGACAGGTCAAGACCCAGTACTTC
CDR3aa: CASSQGQVKTQYF
len: 13
abundance: -
d_gene: TRBD1
v_gene: TRBV3-1/TRBV3-2
j_gene: TRBJ2-5

CDR3nt: TGTGCCAGCAGCGTTCCCGGGACAGGGAGGGGTTCGGAGACCCAGTACTTC
CDR3aa: CASSVPGTGRGSETQYF
len: 17
abundance: -
d_gene: TRBD1
v_gene: TRBV9
j_gene: TRBJ2-5

CDR3nt: TGTGCCAGCAGCAAGACAGGGTTTGAGCAGTTCTTC
CDR3aa: CASSKTGFEQFF
len: 12
abundance: -
d_gene: TRBD1
v_gene: TRBV7-9
j_gene: TRBJ2-1

CDR3nt: TGTGCCAGCAATGACGTCAGCACAGATACGCAGTATTTT
CDR3aa: CASNDVSTDTQYF
len: 13
abundance: -
d_gene: -
v_gene: TRBV2
j_gene: TRBJ2-3

CDR3nt: TGTGCCAGCAGCAGCTCCGACGGGTACAATGAGCAGTTCTTC
CDR3aa: CASSSSDGYNEQFF
len: 14
abundance: once
d_gene: -
v_gene: TRBV27
j_gene: TRBJ2-1

CDR3nt: TGTGCCAGCTCACCGTCGGACAATAGCAATCAGCCCCAGCATTTT
CDR3aa: CASSPSDNSNQPQHF
len: 15
abundance: once
d_gene: -
v_gene: TRBV18
j_gene: TRBJ1-5

CDR3nt: TGTGCCAGCAGTAATGGAGATGGTTCACCCCTCCACTTT
CDR3aa: CASSNGDGSPLHF
len: 13
abundance: once
d_gene: -
v_gene: TRBV6-5
j_gene: TRBJ1-6

CDR3nt: TGTGCCAGCAGGGCTAGCGGGAGAGCAAACACCGGGGAGCTGTTTTTT
CDR3aa: CASRASGRANTGELFF
len: 16
abundance: once
d_gene: TRBD2
v_gene: TRBV11-3
j_gene: TRBJ2-2

CDR3nt: TGTGCCAGCAGCCTGACTAGCGGGAGGGCCACTGAGCAGTTCTTC
CDR3aa: CASSLTSGRATEQFF
len: 15
abundance: -
d_gene: TRBD2
v_gene: TRBV7-3
j_gene: TRBJ2-1

CDR3nt: TGTGCCAGTAGTTCGGCCTACGAGCAGTACTTC
CDR3aa: CASSSAYEQYF
len: 11
abundance: -
d_gene: -
v_gene: TRBV19
j_gene: TRBJ2-7

CDR3nt: TGTGCCAGCAGGGGGGCACCCGAGAACACTGAAGCTTTCTTT
CDR3aa: CASRGAPENTEAFF
len: 14
abundance: -
d_gene: TRBD1
v_gene: TRBV19
j_gene: TRBJ1-1

CDR3nt: TGTGCCAGCAGCTCGCCTTTGTCAGGCAGGGGGGTAAATGAGCAGTTCTTC
CDR3aa: CASSSPLSGRGVNEQFF
len: 17
abundance: -
d_gene: -
v_gene: TRBV5-6
j_gene: TRBJ2-1

CDR3nt: TGTGCCAGCAGTTCTACGGGGTTCGCGGGGGAGCAGTACTTC
CDR3aa: CASSSTGFAGEQYF
len: 14
abundance: -
d_gene: -
v_gene: TRBV6-5
j_gene: TRBJ2-7

CDR3nt: TGTGCCAGCAGCTTAGGCTTCGGCAGGGGTGACTATGGCTACACCTTC
CDR3aa: CASSLGFGRGDYGYTF
len: 16
abundance: few
d_gene: -
v_gene: TRBV7-9
j_gene: TRBJ1-2

CDR3nt: TGTGCCAGCAGTTACGCAGGCATTGGCTACACCTTC
CDR3aa: CASSYAGIGYTF
len: 12
abundance: -
d_gene: -
v_gene: TRBV6-2/TRBV6-3
j_gene: TRBJ1-2

CDR3nt: TGTGCCAGCAGTTATATCCGACAGGGTCGAAACGAGCAGTACTTC
CDR3aa: CASSYIRQGRNEQYF
len: 15
abundance: -
d_gene: TRBD1
v_gene: TRBV6-5
j_gene: TRBJ2-7